This entry is about one TCR beta chain. This clone has a single count. It lacks a known antigen. One base away there is no much larger clone; base qualities are not given. At the junction V is shortened by 6 bases and J by 2 bases; bases outside the gene matches: 4. Per the germline V gene, MDHEN is the CDR1 and SYDVKM is the CDR2. The CDR3 measures 15 amino acids from cysteine to phenylalanine. Only CDR3 DNA remains: 45 bases, in frame from the first base. The data were taken from a study of T cell changes during pregnancy in multiple sclerosis (dated by TCRdb to between 2019 and 2020). About the study as a whole: The study looked at changes in the T cell repertoire across pregnancy in women with multiple sclerosis.

Library generation was performed with the immunoSEQ multiplex PCR assay. TCRdb provides this immuneACCESS table in a form limited to in-frame rearrangements. Some clones are lacking; in checked studies, under half of them reflect an unresolved V gene, and why the rest are absent is not known. Across this sample there are 35,000 to 50,000 clones, with about nine tenths seen only once. The top ten clones comprise less than 0.5% of the sample. The receptor chain draws on TRBV28 and TRBJ2-1; 10 middle bases align to TRBD2. This specimen was CD4+ T cells from peripheral blood mononuclear cells, taken in the third trimester of pregnancy. The TCR comes from a female donor in good health, enrolled as a control in a pregnancy study. The CDR3 reads CASSISGGTYNEQFF. The DNA is as follows: TGTGCCAGCAGCATTAGCGGGGGGACCTACAATGAGCAGTTCTTC. Full variable domain (CDR3 extended with the reference TRBV28 and TRBJ2-1 proteins): DVKVTQSSRYLVKRTGEKVFLECVQDMDHENMFWYRQDPGLGLRLIYFSYDVKMKEKGDIPEGYSVSREKKERFSLILESASTNQTSMYLCASSISGGTYNEQFFGPGTRLTVL.